This T cell receptor (beta chain) was found in a study of control samples from healthy donors and cancer patients. A single count supports this clone. Generated by immunoSEQ multiplex PCR, the TCRdb table keeps only in-frame clones and is missing some. Among under 200,000 clones listed, around 93% were seen once. This sequence was found in an older woman in good health. Material: blood.

CDR3 sequence reads: CASSLGRGLSYEQYF. CDR3 in DNA: TGTGCCAGCAGCTTAGGCAGGGGGCTATCCTACGAGCAGTACTTC. The V call is TRBV11-3, the J call TRBJ2-7, with TRBD1 matching 8 bases. Per the germline V gene, CDR1 is SGHNT and CDR2 is YENEEA. With V trimmed by 1 base and J by 1 base, 3 bases remained unmatched. The CDR3 is made up of 15 amino acids.